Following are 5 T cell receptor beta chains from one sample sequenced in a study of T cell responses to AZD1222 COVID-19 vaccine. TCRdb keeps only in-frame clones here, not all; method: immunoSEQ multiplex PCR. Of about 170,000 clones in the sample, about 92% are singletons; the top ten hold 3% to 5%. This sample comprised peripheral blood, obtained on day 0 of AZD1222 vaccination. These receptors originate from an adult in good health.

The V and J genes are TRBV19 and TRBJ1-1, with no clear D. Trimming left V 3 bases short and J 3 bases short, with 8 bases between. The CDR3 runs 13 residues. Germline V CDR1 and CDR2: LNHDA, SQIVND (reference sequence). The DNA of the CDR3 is TGTGCCAGTAGTATTAACGGGGACACTGAAGCTTTCTTT. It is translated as CASSINGDTEAFF.

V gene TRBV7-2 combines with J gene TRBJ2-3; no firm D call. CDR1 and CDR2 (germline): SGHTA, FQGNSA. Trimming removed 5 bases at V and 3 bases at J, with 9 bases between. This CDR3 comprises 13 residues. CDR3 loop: CASSALWTDTQYF. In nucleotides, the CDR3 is TGTGCCAGCAGCGCTTTATGGACAGATACGCAGTATTTT.

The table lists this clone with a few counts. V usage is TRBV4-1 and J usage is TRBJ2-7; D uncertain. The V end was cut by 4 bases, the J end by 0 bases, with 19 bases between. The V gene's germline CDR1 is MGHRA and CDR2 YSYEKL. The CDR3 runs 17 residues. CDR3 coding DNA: TGCGCCAGCAGCCCGATATGGGGTGCCGACCGCTCCTACGAGCAGTACTTC. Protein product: CASSPIWGADRSYEQYF.

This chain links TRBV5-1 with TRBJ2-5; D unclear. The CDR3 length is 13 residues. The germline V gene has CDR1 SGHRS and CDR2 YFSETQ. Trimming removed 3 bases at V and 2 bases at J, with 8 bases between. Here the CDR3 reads CASSSVYQETQYF. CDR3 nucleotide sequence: TGCGCCAGCAGCTCGGTCTATCAAGAGACCCAGTACTTC.

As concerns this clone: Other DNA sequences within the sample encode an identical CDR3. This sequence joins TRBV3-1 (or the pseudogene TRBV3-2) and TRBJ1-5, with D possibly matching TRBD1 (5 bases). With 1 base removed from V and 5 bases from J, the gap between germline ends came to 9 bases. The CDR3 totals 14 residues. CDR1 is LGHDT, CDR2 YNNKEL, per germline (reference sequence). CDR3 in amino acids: CASSQAGGDQPQHF. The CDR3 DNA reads TGTGCCAGCAGCCAAGCTGGGGGGGATCAGCCCCAGCATTTT.